This T cell receptor (beta chain) was identified during a study of glioma-infiltrating T cells after dendritic cell vaccination. Background on the study: Three intradermal dendritic cell vaccine injections were given every two weeks.

Profiled with immunoSEQ multiplex PCR; TCRdb holds only in-frame clones, not every one. The data contain tens of thousands of clones, around 84% of them singletons. Germline V CDR1 and CDR2: LNHDA, SQIVND (reference sequence). The CDR3 extends over 12 amino acids. V was shortened by 9 bases and J by 6 bases, with 15 bases between the two germline ends. This clone was observed a handful of times. The receptor was derived from a human donor with glioblastoma. This sample comprised blood, obtained before dendritic cell vaccination. This chain joins TRBV19 and TRBJ2-7; TRBD2 might be the D (5 bases). The CDR3 is CASSWRAAEQYF. The CDR3 bases are TGTGCCAGCAGCTGGCGGGCAGCCGAGCAGTACTTC.